This section outlines one T cell receptor beta chain sequence together with its context. Only in-frame clones appear in the TCRdb table, and some are missing; sequencing was by immunoSEQ multiplex PCR. The table lists some 27,000 clones, over 85% of them singletons, with 20% to 25% in the top ten. This sample is part of a study of chemoradiotherapy in HPV16-positive cancers. Germline V lookup: CDR1 SGHRS, CDR2 YFSETQ. V shed 0 bases and J 6 bases; nucleotides not matched to a gene: 3. The CDR3 extends over 15 amino acids. Samples were taken several times over chemoradiotherapy. The chain carries TRBV5-1 and TRBJ1-5, with 10 bases aligning to TRBD1. The sequence was collected from a human donor with HPV-associated anogenital cancer. This specimen was blood, taken from a patient who underwent chemoradiotherapy. CDR3 sequence (DNA): TGCGCCAGCAGCTTGGAGGGACAGGGGACTCAGCCCCAGCATTTT. It translates to CASSLEGQGTQPQHF.